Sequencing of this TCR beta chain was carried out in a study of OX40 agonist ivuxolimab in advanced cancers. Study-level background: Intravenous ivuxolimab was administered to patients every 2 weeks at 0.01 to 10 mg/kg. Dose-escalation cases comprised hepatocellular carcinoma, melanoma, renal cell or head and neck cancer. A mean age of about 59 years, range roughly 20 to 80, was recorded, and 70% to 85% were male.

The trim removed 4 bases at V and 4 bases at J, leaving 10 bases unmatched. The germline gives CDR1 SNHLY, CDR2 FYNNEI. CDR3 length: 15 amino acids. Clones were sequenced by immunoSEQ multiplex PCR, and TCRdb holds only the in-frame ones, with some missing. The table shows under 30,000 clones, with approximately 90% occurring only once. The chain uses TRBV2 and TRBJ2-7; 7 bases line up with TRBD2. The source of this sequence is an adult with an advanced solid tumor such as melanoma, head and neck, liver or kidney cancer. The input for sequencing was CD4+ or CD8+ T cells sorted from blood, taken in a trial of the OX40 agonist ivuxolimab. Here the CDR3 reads CASSGGLTSIYEQYF. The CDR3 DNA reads TGTGCCAGCAGTGGGGGACTAACGAGTATATACGAGCAGTACTTC.